A single T cell receptor (beta chain) is shown here with its context. Its antigen is unidentified. The sample originates from a study of cytomegalovirus exposure and HLA in healthy donors. The CDR3 spans 14 residues. The germline V gene has CDR1 GTSNPN and CDR2 SVGIG (reference sequence). Amplification used 60 Vbeta primers and 13 Jbeta primers. Assay: immunoSEQ multiplex PCR; the TCRdb copy retains only in-frame clones and omits some. The sample lists around 84,000 clones, roughly 80% seen once, with about 3.1% in the top ten. General study findings and limits: Based on reports, TCR beta sequences accurately predicted HLA-A and HLA-B alleles for most subjects.

Material: PBMCs. The chain recombines TRBV30 with TRBJ2-5; D is possibly TRBD2 (6 bases). This TCR was sampled from a middle-aged man in good health and CMV-seronegative. Here the CDR3 reads CARTGGDTQETQYF. DNA of the CDR3: TGTGCAAGGACCGGCGGGGATACGCAAGAGACCCAGTACTTC.